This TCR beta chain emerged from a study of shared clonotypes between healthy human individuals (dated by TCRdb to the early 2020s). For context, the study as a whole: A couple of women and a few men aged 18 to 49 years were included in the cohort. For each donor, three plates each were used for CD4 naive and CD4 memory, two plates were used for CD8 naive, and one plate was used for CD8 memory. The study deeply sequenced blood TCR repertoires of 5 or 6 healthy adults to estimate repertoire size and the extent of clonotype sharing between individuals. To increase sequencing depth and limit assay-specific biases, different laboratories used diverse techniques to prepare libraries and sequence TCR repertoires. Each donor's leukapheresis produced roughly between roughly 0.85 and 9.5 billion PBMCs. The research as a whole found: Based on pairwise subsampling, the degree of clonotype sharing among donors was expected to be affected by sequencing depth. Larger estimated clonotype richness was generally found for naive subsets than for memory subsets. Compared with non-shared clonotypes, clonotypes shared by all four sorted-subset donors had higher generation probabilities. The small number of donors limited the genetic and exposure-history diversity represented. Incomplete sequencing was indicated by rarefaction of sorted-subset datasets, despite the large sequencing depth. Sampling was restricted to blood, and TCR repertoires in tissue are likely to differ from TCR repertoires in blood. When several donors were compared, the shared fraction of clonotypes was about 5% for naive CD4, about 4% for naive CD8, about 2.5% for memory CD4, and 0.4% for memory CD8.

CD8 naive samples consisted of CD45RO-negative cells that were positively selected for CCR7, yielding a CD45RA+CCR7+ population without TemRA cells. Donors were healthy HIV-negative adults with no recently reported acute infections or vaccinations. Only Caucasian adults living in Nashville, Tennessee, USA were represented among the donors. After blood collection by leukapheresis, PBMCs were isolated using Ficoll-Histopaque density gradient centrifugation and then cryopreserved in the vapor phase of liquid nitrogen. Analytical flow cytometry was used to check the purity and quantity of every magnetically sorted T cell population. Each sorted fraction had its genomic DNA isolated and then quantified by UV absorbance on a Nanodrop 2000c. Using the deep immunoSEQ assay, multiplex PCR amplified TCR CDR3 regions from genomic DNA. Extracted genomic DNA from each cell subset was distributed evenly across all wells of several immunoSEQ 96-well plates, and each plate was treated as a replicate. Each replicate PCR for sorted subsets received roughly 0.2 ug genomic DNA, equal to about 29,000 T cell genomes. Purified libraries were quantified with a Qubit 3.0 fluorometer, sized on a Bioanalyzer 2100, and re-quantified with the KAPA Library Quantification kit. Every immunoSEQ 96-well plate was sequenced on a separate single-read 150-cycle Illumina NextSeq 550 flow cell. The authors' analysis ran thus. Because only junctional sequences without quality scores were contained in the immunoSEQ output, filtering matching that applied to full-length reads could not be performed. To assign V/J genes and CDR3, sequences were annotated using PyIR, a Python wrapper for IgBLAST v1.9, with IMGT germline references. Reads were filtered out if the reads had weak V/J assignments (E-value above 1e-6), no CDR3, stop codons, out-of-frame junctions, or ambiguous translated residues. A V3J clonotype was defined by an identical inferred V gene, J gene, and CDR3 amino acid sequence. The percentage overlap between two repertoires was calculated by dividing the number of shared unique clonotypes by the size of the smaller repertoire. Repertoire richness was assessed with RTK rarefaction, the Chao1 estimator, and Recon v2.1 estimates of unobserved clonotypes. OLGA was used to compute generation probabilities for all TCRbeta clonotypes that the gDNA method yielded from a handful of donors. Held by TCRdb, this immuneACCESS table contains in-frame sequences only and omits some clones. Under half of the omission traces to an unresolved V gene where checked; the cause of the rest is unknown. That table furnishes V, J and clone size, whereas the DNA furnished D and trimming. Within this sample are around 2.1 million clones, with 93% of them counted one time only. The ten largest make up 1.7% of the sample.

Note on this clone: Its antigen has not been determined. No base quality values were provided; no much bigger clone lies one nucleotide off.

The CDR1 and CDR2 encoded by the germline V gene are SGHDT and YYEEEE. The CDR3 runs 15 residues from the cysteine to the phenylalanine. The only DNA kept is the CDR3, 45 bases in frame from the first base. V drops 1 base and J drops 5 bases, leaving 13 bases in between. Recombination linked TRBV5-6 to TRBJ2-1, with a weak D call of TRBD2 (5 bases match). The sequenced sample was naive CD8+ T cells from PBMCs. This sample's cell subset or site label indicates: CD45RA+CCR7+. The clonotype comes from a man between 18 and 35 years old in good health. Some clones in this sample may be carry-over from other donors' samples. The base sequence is TGTGCCAGCAGCTTGTTACGGGAATGGGACAATGAGCAGTTCTTC. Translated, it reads CASSLLREWDNEQFF. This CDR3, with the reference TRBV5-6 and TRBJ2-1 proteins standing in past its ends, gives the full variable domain DAGVTQSPTHLIKTRGQQVTLRCSPKSGHDTVSWYQQALGQGPQFIFQYYEEEERQRGNFPDRFSGHQFPNYSSELNVNALLLGDSALYLCASSLLREWDNEQFFGPGTRLTVL.